This entry concerns a single T cell receptor (beta chain). The length of the CDR3 is 16 residues. Germline V gene data show CDR1 as SGHRS and CDR2 as YFSETQ. Unmatched junction bases numbered 17, after V lost 7 bases and J lost 6 bases. The record originates from a study of blood T cell repertoires in COVID-19. The overall study: T cells, B-cell-depleted T cells, or PBMCs supplied cDNA or gDNA.

Sequenced by immunoSEQ multiplex PCR; TCRdb stores in-frame clones only, minus some. The sample lists over 130,000 clones, 75% to 85% occurring once. This clonotype was sampled from a woman of 80 years or more with active or convalescent COVID-19. Sequencing input: peripheral blood. The genes are TRBV5-1 and TRBJ1-2; 8 nucleotides line up with TRBD1. CDR3 bases: TGCGCCAGCTGCCGACAGACAGGGGAAGGTCTTCATGGCTACACCTTC. This sequence encodes CASCRQTGEGLHGYTF. Using reference TRBV5-1 and TRBJ1-2 for the parts outside the CDR3, the full variable domain is KAGVTQTPRYLIKTRGQQVTLSCSPISGHRSVSWYQQTPGQGLQFLFEYFSETQRNKGNFPGRFSGRQFSNSRSEMNVSTLELGDSALYLCASCRQTGEGLHGYTFGSGTRLTVV.